This T cell receptor beta chain derives from a study of T cell clusters in autoimmune cytopenias. General study results and limits: Comparing secondary cytopenia with chronic lymphocytic leukemia showed no cluster-lack signature, apparently masked by lymphoma repertoire. Physiological T cell clusters of healthy donors were apparently absent in primary autoimmune cytopenia patients.

Tens of thousands of genome equivalents of blood DNA were amplified for TRB. One tube held mixed TRB-A and TRB-B primer pools for touch-down PCR. For each CDR3 protein, TCRdb gives one entry from its re-call of the multiplex PCR reads, without DNA. Found here are about 15,000 distinct CDR3 sequences; the top ten clones hold 2% to 2.5%. With regard to this clonotype: Its antigen is still unknown.

The CDR3 loop spans 13 amino acids. The rearrangement uses TRBV12-3 or TRBV12-4 and TRBJ2-5; TCRdb calls TRBD1, which cannot be checked without DNA. The clonotype originates from a human donor with an autoimmune cytopenia or autoimmune hepatitis (not recorded which). Sample: peripheral blood. The CDR3 here is CASSLGQAETQYF.